The 4 T cell receptor beta chains below come from one sample, sequenced in a study of Graves' ophthalmopathy and Graves' hyperthyroidism. Amplification of TCR beta CDR3 regions used RNA transcripts. The workflow started with a first-round RT-PCR run with HTBI primers and then moved on to a second-round multiplex PCR. TCRdb passed the multiplex PCR reads through MiXCR, listing each CDR3 protein once. This sample has hundreds of thousands of distinct CDR3 sequences, with roughly 20% found just once. Sequencing was done on a sample of peripheral blood. Source of these receptors: a woman aged 18 to 35 with stable Graves' hyperthyroidism. Some clones in this sample may be carry-over from other donors' samples.

This clonotype was seen a few times. This rearrangement joins TRBV7-2 to TRBJ1-2, with a possible D match to TRBD1 (5 bases). This CDR3 has 14 amino acids. From germline, CDR1 is SGHTA and CDR2 FQGNSA. V shed 4 bases and J shed 8 bases, with 17 bases lying between them. The CDR3 here is CASSSKTGTRGYTF. CDR3 bases: TGTGCCAGCAGCTCAAAAACCGGGACGAGGGGCTACACCTTC.

This clonotype has more than one count but fewer than ten. The chain couples TRBV5-5 to TRBJ2-2, with D perhaps TRBD1 or TRBD2 (7 bases each). CDR3 length equals 15 residues. V was trimmed by 0 bases and J by 5 bases, leaving 11 bases between them. In germline, CDR1 is SGHKS, CDR2 YYEKEE (reference sequence). CDR3 in amino acids: CASSLVQGGTGELFF. The CDR3 region has the DNA TGTGCCAGCAGCTTGGTGCAGGGGGGGACCGGGGAGCTGTTTTTT.

This clonotype was seen repeatedly, ten times or more. V is TRBV6-1 and J is TRBJ1-1; the D gene is possibly TRBD1 (6 bases). Germline V gene lookup returns CDR1 MNHNS and CDR2 SASEGT. Trimming took off 4 bases at V and 5 bases at J, with 17 bases between the two ends. The CDR3 extends over 15 amino acids. The CDR3 DNA reads TGTGCCAGCAGTGGCCGGTGGGGGGCCGCGACTGAAGCTTTCTTT. It yields the protein CASSGRWGAATEAFF.

In nucleotides, the CDR3 is TGTGCCAGCATCGACCGGACAGGGAGAAACTATGGCTACACCTTC. Amino acids: CASIDRTGRNYGYTF. This chain uses TRBV6-1 with TRBJ1-2, with TRBD1 identical over 8 bases. The germline gives CDR1 MNHNS, CDR2 SASEGT. CDR3 length: 15 amino acids. Trimming at V came to 7 bases and at J to 2 bases, leaving 9 bases not matched to a gene.